This TCR beta chain appears in the sequencing data of a study of blood T cell repertoires in COVID-19. TCRdb's table, derived via immunoSEQ multiplex PCR, lists solely in-frame clones and lacks some. This sample carries 210,000 or so clones, 70% to 80% of them seen once, and the ten largest clones take about 13%. This TCR was recovered from a man in his fifties who had recovered from COVID-19. Source material: peripheral blood.

The CDR3 coding sequence is TGTGCCAGCAGTTACGGTATAGGGAGGAACATTCAGTACTTC. This gives the protein CASSYGIGRNIQYF. The chain recombines TRBV6-5 with TRBJ2-4; possibly TRBD2 for D (6 bases). The V gene's germline CDR1 is MNHEY and CDR2 SVGAGI. The CDR3 totals 14 residues. Trimming left V 2 bases short and J 7 bases short, with 12 bases between.